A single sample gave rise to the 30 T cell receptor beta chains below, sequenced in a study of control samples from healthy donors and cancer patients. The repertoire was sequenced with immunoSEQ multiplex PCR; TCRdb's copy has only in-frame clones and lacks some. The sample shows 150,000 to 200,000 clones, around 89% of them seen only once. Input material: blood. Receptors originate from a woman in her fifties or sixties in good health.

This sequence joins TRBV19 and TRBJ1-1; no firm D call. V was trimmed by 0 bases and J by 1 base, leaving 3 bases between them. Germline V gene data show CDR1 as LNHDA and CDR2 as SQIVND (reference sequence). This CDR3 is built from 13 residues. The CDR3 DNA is TGTGCCAGTAGTATAGAGGCGAACACTGAAGCTTTCTTT. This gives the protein CASSIEANTEAFF. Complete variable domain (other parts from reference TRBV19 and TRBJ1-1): DGGITQSPKYLFRKEGQNVTLSCEQNLNHDAMYWYRQDPGQGLRLIYYSQIVNDFQKGDIAEGYSVSREKKESFPLTVTSAQKNPTAFYLCASSIEANTEAFFGQGTRLTVV.

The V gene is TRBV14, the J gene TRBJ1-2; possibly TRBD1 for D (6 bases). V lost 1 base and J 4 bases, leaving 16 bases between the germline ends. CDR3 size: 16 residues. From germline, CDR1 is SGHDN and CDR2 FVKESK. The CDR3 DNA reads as TGTGCCAGCAGCCAAGTTATAAGGGGACAACCCTATGGCTACACCTTC. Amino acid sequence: CASSQVIRGQPYGYTF.

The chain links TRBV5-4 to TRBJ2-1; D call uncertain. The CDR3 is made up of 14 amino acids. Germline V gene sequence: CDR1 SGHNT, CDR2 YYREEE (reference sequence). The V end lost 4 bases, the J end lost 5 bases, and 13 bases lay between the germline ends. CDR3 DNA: TGTGCCAGCAGCCCGATCCCGACCGACAATGAGCAGTTCTTC. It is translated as CASSPIPTDNEQFF.

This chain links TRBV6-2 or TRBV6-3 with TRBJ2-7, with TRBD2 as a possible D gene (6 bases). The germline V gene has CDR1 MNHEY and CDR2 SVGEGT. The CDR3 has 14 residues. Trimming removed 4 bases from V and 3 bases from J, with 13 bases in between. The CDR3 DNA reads TGTGCCAGCAGTTCCCCGGGACTCGGCTACGAGCAGTACTTC. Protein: CASSSPGLGYEQYF.

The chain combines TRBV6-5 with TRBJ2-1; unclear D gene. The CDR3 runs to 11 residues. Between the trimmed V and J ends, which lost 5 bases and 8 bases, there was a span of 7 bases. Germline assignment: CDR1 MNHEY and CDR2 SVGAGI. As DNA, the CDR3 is TGTGCCAGCAGTAACTTCTATGAGCAGTTCTTC. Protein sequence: CASSNFYEQFF.

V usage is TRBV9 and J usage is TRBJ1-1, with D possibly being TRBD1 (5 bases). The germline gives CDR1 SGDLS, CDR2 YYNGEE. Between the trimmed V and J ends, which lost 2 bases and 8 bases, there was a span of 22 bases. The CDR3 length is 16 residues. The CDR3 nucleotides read TGTGCCAGCAGCGTCGATCCAGGACTGCCGGGGGAGGAAGCTTTCTTT. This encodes CASSVDPGLPGEEAFF.

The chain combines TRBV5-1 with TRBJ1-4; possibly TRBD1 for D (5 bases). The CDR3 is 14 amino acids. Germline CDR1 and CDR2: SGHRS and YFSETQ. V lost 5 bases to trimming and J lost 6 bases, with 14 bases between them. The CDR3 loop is CASSVRGVDEKLFF. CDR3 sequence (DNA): TGCGCCAGCAGTGTTAGAGGGGTTGATGAAAAACTGTTTTTT.

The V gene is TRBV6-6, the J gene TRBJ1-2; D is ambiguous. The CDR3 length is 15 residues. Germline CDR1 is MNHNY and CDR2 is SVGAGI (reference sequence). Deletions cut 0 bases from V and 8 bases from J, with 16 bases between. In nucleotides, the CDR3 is TGTGCCAGCAGTTACTCCCAGGACTCCCTACAAGGCTACACCTTC. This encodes CASSYSQDSLQGYTF.

CDR3 in DNA: TGTGCCAGCAGGGCTGGGGGACAGGGTAACAATGAGCAGTTCTTC. Translation gives CASRAGGQGNNEQFF. The genes are TRBV6-5 and TRBJ2-1; 9 bases match TRBD1. This CDR3 is built from 15 residues. The germline V gene encodes CDR1 MNHEY and CDR2 SVGAGI. V trimming: 6 bases; J trimming: 5 bases; junction bases outside the gene matches: 8.

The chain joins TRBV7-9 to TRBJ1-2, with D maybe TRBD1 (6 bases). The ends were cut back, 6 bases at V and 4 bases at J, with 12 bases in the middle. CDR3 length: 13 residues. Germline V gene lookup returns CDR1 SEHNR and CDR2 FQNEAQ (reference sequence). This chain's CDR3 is CASSSRDTYGYTF. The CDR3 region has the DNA TGTGCCAGCAGTTCCCGGGACACCTATGGCTACACCTTC. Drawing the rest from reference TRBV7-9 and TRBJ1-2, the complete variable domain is DTGVSQNPRHKITKRGQNVTFRCDPISEHNRLYWYRQTLGQGPEFLTYFQNEAQLEKSRLLSDRFSAERPKGSFSTLEIQRTEQGDSAMYLCASSSRDTYGYTFGSGTRLTVV.

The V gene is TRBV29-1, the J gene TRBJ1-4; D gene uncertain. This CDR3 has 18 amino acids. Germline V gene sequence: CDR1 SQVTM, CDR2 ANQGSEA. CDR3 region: CIKAHPGVFFRFYEKLFF. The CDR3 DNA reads TGCATCAAAGCCCATCCCGGAGTGTTTTTTCGGTTCTATGAAAAACTGTTTTTT.

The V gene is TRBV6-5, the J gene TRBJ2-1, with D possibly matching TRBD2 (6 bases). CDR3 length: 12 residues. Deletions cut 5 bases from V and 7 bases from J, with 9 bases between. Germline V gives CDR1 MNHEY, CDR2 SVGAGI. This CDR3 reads CASSLGGNEQFF. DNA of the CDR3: TGTGCCAGCAGTCTGGGGGGAAATGAGCAGTTCTTC.

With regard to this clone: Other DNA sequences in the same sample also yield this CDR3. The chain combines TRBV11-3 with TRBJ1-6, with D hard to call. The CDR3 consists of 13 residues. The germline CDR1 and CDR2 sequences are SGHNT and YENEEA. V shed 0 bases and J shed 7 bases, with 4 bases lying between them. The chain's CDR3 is CASSLDQNSPLHF. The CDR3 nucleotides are TGTGCCAGCAGCTTAGATCAAAATTCACCCCTCCACTTT.

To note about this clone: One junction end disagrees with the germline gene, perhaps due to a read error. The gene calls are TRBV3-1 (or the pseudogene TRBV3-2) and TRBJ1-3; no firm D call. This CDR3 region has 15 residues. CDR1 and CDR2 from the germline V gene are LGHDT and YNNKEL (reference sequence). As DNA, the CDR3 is TGTGCCAGCACCCAAGTCACGTCTTCTGGAAACACCATATATTTT. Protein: CASTQVTSSGNTIYF.

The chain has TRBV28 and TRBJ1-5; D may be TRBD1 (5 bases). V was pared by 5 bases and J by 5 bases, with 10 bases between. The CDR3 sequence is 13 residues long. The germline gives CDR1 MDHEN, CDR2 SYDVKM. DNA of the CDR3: TGTGCCAGCAGTGCGGGGGGGGATCAGCCCCAGCATTTT. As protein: CASSAGGDQPQHF.

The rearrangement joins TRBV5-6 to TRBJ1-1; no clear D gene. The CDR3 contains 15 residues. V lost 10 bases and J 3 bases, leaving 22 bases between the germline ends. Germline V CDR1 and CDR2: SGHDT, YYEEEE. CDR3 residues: CAFWKEGRADTEAFF. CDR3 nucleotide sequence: TGTGCCTTTTGGAAGGAAGGGCGAGCGGACACTGAAGCTTTCTTT.

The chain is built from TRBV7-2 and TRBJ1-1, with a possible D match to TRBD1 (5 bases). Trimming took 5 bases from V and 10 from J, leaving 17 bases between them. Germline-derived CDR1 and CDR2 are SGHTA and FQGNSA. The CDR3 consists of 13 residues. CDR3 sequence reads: CASSVHPGLGAFF. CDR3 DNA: TGTGCCAGCAGCGTACACCCGGGACTTGGAGCTTTCTTT.

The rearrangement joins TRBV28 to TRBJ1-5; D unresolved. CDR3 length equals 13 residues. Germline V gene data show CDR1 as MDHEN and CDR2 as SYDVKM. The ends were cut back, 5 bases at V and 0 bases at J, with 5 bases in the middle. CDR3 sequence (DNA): TGTGCCAGCAGTCTCTTTAGCAATCAGCCCCAGCATTTT. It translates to CASSLFSNQPQHF.

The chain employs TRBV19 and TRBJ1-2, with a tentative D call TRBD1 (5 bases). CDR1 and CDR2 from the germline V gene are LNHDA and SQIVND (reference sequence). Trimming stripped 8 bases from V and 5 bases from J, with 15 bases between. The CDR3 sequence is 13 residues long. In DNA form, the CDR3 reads TGTGCCAGTGGGGCCTCATTAATGTATGGCTACACCTTC. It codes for CASGASLMYGYTF.

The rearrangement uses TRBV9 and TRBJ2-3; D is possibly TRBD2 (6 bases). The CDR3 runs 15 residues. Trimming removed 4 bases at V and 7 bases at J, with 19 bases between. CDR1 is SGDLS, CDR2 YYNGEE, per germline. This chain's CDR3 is CASSPTSTGRHTQYF. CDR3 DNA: TGTGCCAGCAGCCCCACTAGCACCGGACGGCATACGCAGTATTTT.

This CDR3 is CASSVRVRAGELFF. Here the CDR3 DNA reads TGTGCCAGCAGCGTCCGGGTCAGAGCCGGGGAGCTGTTTTTT. The chain has TRBV9 and TRBJ2-2; no firm D call. V was shortened by 2 bases and J by 6 bases, with 11 bases between the two germline ends. The CDR3 has 14 residues. Germline V gives CDR1 SGDLS, CDR2 YYNGEE.

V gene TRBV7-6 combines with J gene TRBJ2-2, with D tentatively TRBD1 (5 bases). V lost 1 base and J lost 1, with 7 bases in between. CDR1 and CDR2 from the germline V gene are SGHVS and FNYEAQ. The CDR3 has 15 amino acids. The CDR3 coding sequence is TGTGCCAGCAGCTTAGGACAGCTGAACACCGGGGAGCTGTTTTTT. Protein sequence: CASSLGQLNTGELFF.

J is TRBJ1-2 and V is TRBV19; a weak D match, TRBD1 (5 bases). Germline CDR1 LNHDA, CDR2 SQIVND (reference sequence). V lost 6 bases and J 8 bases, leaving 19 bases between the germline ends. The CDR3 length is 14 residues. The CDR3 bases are TGTGCCAGTAGCGAACAGGCTCGGAATGTGGGCTACACCTTC. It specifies CASSEQARNVGYTF.

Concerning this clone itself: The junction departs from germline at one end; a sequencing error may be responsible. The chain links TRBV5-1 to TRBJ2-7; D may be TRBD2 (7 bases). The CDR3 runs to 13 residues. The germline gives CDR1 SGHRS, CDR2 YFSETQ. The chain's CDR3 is CASSAGGRDRISF. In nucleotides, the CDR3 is TGCGCCAGCAGCGCCGGGGGGCGCGACAGAATATCCTTC.

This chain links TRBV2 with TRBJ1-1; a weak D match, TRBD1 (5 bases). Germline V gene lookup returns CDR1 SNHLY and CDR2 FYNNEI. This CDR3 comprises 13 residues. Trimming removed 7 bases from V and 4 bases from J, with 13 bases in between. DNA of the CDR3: TGTGCCAGCATCATGACAGCGGGCACTGAAGCTTTCTTT. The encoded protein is CASIMTAGTEAFF.

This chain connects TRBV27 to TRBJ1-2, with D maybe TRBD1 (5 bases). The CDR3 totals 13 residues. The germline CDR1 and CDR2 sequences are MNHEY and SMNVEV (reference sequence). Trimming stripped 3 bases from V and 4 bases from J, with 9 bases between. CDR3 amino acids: CASSLTRAYGYTF. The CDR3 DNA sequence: TGTGCCAGCAGTTTGACCAGGGCCTATGGCTACACCTTC.

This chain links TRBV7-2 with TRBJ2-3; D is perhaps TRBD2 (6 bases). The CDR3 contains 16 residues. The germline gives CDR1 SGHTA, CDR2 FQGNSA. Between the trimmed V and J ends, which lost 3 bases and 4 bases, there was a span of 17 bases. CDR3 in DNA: TGTGCCAGCAGCTTTCGGTCCGTCGGGGAGGCAGATACGCAGTATTTT. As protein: CASSFRSVGEADTQYF.

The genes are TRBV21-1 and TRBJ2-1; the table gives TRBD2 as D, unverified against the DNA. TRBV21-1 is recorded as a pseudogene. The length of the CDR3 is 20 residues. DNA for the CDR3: TGTGCCAGCAGCAAAGAAACAGCGGGGGCCGCTCGTGGGTCCTACAATGAGCAGTTCTTC. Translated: CASSKETAGAARGSYNEQFF.

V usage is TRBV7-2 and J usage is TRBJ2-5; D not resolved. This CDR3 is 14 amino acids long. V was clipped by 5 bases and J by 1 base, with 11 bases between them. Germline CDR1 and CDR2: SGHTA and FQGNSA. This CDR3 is CASSTSAFQETQYF. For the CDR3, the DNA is TGTGCCAGCAGCACATCGGCTTTCCAAGAGACCCAGTACTTC.

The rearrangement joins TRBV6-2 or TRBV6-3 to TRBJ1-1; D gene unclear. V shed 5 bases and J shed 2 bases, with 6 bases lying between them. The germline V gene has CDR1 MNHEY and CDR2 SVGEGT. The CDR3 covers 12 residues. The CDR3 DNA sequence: TGTGCCAGCAGTGCAGAAAACACTGAAGCTTTCTTT. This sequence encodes CASSAENTEAFF.